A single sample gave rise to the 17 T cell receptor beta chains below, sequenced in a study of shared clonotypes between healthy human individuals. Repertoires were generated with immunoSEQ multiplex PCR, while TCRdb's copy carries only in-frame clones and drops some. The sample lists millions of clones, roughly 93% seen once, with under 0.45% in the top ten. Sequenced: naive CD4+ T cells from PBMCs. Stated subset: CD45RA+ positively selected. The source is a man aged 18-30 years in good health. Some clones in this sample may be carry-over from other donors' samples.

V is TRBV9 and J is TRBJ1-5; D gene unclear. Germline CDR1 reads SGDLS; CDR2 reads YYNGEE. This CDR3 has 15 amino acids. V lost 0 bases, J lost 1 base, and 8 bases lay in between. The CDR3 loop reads CASSVGVESNQPQHF. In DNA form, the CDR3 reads TGTGCCAGCAGCGTAGGAGTCGAGAGCAATCAGCCCCAGCATTTT.

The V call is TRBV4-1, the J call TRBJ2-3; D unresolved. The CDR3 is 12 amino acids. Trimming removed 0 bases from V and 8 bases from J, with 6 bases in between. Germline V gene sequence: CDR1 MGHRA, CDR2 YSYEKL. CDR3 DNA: TGCGCCAGCAGCCAAGAATTGGGTACGCAGTATTTT. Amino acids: CASSQELGTQYF.

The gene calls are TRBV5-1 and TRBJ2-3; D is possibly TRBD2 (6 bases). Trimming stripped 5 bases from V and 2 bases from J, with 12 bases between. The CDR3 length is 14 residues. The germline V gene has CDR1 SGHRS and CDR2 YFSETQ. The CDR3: CASRRDSPTDTQYF. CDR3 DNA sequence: TGCGCCAGCAGGCGGGACTCCCCCACAGATACGCAGTATTTT.

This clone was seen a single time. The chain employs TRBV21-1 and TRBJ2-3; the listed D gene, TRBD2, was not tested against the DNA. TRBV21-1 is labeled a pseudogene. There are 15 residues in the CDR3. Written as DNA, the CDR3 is TGTGCCAGCAGCTCCTTAGCGGGAGTTGCAGATACGCAGTATTTT. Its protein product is CASSSLAGVADTQYF.

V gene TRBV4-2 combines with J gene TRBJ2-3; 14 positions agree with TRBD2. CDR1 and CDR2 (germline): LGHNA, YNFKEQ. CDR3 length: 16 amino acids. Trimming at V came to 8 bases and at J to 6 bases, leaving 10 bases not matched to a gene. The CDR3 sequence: CASGSRGLAGADTQYF. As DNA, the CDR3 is TGTGCCAGCGGGTCCCGGGGACTAGCGGGGGCCGATACGCAGTATTTT.

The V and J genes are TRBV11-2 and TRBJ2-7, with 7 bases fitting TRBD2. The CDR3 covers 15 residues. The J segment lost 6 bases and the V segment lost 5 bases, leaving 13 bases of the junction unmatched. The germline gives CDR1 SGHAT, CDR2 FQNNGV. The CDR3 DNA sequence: TGTGCCAGCAGCCCGCCCTTGCGGGAGAGGGCCGAGCAGTACTTC. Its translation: CASSPPLRERAEQYF.

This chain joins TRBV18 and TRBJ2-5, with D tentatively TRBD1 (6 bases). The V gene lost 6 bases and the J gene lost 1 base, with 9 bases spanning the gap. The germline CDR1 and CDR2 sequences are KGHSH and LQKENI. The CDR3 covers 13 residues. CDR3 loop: CASSQGIQETQYF. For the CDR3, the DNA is TGTGCCAGCTCGCAGGGGATCCAAGAGACCCAGTACTTC. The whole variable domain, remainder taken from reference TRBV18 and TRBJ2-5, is NAGVMQNPRHLVRRRGQEARLRCSPMKGHSHVYWYRQLPEEGLKFMVYLQKENIIDESGMPKERFSAEFPKEGPSILRIQQVVRGDSAAYFCASSQGIQETQYFGPGTRLLVL.

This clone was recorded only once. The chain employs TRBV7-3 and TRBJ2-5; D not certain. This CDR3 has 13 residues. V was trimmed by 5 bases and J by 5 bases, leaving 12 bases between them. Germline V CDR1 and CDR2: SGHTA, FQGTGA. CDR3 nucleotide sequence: TGTGCCAGCAGCGAGCATATGGGGGAGACCCAGTACTTC. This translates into CASSEHMGETQYF.

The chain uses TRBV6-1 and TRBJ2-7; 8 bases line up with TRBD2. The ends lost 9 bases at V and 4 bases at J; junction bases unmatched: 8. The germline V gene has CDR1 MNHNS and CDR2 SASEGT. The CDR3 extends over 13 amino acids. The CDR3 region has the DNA TGTGCCAGTATAGCGGGGATTACGTACGAGCAGTACTTC. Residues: CASIAGITYEQYF.

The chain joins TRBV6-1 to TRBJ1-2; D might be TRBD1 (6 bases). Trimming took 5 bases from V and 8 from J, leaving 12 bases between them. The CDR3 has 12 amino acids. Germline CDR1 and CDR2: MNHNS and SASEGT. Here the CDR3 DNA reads TGTGCCAGCAGTCCGGACAGCCGAGGCTACACCTTC. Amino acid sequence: CASSPDSRGYTF.

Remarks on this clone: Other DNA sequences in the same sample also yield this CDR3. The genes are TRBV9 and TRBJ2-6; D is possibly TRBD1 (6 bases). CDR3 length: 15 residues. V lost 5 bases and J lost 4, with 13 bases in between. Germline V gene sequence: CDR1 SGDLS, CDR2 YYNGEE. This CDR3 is CASSTTGSGANVLTF. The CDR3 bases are TGTGCCAGCAGTACCACAGGGTCAGGGGCCAACGTCCTGACTTTC.

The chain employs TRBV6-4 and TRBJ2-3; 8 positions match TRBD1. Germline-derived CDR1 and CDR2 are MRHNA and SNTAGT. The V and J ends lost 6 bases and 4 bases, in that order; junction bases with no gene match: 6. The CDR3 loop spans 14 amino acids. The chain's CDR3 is CASSRTGRADTQYF. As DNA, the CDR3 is TGTGCCAGCAGCCGGACAGGGCGGGCAGATACGCAGTATTTT.

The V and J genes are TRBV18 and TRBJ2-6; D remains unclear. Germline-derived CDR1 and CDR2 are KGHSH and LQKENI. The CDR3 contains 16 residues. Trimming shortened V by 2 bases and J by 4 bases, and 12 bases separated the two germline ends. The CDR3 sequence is CASSPSVAVGANVLTF. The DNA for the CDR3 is TGTGCCAGCTCACCATCGGTGGCGGTGGGGGCCAACGTCCTGACTTTC.

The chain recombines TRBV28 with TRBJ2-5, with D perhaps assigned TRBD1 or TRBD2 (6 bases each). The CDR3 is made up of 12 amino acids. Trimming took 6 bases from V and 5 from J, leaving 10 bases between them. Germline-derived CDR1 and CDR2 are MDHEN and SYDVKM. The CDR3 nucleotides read TGTGCCAGCAGGGGGGGCACTGAGACCCAGTACTTC. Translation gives CASRGGTETQYF.

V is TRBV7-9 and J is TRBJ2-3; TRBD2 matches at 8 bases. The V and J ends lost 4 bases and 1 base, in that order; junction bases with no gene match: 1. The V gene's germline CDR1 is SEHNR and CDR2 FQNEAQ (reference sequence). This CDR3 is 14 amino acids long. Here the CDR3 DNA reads TGTGCCAGCAGCTCGACTAGCGGCACAGATACGCAGTATTTT. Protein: CASSSTSGTDTQYF.

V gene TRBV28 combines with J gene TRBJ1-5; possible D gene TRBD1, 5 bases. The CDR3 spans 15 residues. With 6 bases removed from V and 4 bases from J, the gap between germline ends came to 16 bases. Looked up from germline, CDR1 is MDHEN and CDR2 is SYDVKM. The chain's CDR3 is CASSNRGDGNQPQHF. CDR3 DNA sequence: TGTGCCAGCAGCAATAGGGGTGACGGGAATCAGCCCCAGCATTTT.

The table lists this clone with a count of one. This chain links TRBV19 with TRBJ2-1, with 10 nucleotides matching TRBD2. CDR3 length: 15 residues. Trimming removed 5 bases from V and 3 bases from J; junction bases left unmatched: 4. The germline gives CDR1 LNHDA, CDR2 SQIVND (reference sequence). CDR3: CASSVGLANYNEQFF. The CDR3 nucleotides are TGTGCCAGTAGTGTGGGACTAGCGAACTACAATGAGCAGTTCTTC.